The 2 T cell receptor beta chains in this list originate from one sample, sequenced in a study of T cells after yellow fever vaccination. One entry per CDR3 protein, called by TCRdb with MiXCR from the 5' RACE reads. The sample includes around 320,000 distinct CDR3 sequences, about 10% of them seen just once. The sequencing used CD4+ T cells sorted from PBMCs, collected 45 days after the yellow fever booster vaccination. The receptor set was obtained from a man between 18 and 29 years old who received the YFV17D yellow fever vaccine.

This clonotype was detected only a few times. The rearrangement uses TRBV4-3 and TRBJ1-2; possibly TRBD1 for D (5 bases). Germline V gene sequence: CDR1 LGHNA, CDR2 YSLEER. V shed 0 bases and J shed 6 bases, with 17 bases lying between them. This CDR3 is 16 amino acids long. CDR3 residues: CASSQDPLGKGHGYTF. The DNA for the CDR3 is TGCGCCAGCAGCCAAGATCCCCTGGGAAAGGGGCATGGCTACACCTTC.

This rearrangement joins TRBV4-1 to TRBJ2-3; D gene unclear. The CDR3 runs to 13 residues. Germline CDR1 is MGHRA and CDR2 is YSYEKL. Trimming took 1 base from V and 7 from J, leaving 9 bases between them. CDR3 nucleotides: TGCGCCAGCAGCCAAGGAGCAGGATATACGCAGTATTTT. This gives the protein CASSQGAGYTQYF.